The clone carrying this T cell receptor beta chain has only a few counts. The repertoire was sequenced with immunoSEQ multiplex PCR; TCRdb's copy has only in-frame clones and lacks some. This table holds a few hundred thousand clones, nearly 90% found once. The data belong to a study of blood T cell repertoires in COVID-19. The V gene lost 2 bases and the J gene lost 4 bases, with 11 bases spanning the gap. Looked up from germline, CDR1 is LGHDT and CDR2 is YNNKEL (reference sequence). The CDR3 consists of 14 residues. The sequenced material came from peripheral blood. The rearrangement joins TRBV3-1 (or the pseudogene TRBV3-2) to TRBJ1-1; the D gene is possibly TRBD1 (6 bases). The sequence was obtained from a woman aged 55 to 70 with COVID-19, enrolled during active disease. The CDR3 protein is CASSQMTGGTEAFF. The CDR3 nucleotides read TGTGCCAGCAGCCAAATGACAGGTGGCACTGAAGCTTTCTTT.